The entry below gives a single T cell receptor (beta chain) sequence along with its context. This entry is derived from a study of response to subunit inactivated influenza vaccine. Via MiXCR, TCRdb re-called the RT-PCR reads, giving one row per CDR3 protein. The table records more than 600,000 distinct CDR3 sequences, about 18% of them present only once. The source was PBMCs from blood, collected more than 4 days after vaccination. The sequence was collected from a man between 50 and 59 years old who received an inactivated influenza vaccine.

The CDR3 DNA follows: TGTGCCAGCAGCGTAGATCCCTACGGCACAGATACGCAGTATTTT. Translated, it gives CASSVDPYGTDTQYF. This sequence joins TRBV9 and TRBJ2-3, with D unclear. This CDR3 has 15 residues. V lost 0 bases and J 1 base, leaving 9 bases between the germline ends. Germline CDR1 SGDLS, CDR2 YYNGEE. The variable domain in full, completed from reference TRBV9 and TRBJ2-3, reads DSGVTQTPKHLITATGQRVTLRCSPRSGDLSVYWYQQSLDQGLQFLIQYYNGEERAKGNILERFSAQQFPDLHSELNLSSLELGDSALYFCASSVDPYGTDTQYFGPGTRLTVL.